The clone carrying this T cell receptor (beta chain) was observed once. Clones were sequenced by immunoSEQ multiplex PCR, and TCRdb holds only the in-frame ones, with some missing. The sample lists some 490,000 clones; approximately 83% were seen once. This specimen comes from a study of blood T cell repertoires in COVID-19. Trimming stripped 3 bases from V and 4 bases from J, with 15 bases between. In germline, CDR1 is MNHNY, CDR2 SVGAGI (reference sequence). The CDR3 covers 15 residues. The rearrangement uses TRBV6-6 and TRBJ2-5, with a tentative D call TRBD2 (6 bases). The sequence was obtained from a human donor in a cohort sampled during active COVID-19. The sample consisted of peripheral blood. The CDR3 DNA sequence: TGTGCCAGCAGTTATGTTAGCGGCTCGGGAGAGACCCAGTACTTC. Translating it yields CASSYVSGSGETQYF.